The source of this TCR beta chain is a study of control samples from healthy donors and cancer patients (dated by TCRdb to the early 2020s). Library method: the immunoSEQ multiplex PCR assay. TCRdb provides this immuneACCESS table in a form limited to in-frame rearrangements. Some clones are lacking; in checked studies, under half of them reflect an unresolved V gene, and why the rest are absent is not known. The sample table lists some 120,000 clones, roughly nine tenths of them with a count of one. Clones ranked in the top ten supply approximately 1.1% of the sample. The CDR3 goes from the cysteine to the phenylalanine over 12 residues. Only the CDR3 part of the read is kept: 36 bases, read in frame from the first base. The germline V gene supplies CDR1 SNHLY and CDR2 FYNNEI. V lost 6 bases and J lost 4 bases; the stretch between them is 9 bases long. Turning to this clone: The specificity of this receptor is unknown. There are no base qualities to consult, and no much larger clone falls within one base.

The specimen sequenced was PBMCs. The TCR sequence derives from a woman aged 50 to 60 with colorectal cancer. The chain links TRBV2 with TRBJ1-1; TRBD1 might be the D gene, on 6 matching bases. Here the CDR3 is given as CASRPQGTEAFF. Read as DNA, the sequence is TGTGCCAGCAGGCCACAGGGCACTGAAGCTTTCTTT.